This record looks at one T cell receptor beta chain sequence and its context. Its target is not known. These data belong to a study of beta chain features in type 1 diabetes. CD45RO/CCR7/CD25/CD127/CD95/CD27 separated CD4+ naive, central memory, regulatory and stem cell-like memory cells by sorting. General study findings and limits: In cDNA sequencing, cells with high TCR expression could be over-represented. Significant though moderate, a shortening of TCRB CDR3s appeared in all four CD4+ subsets of Type 1 diabetes patients.

Sequenced material consisted of expressed TCRB transcripts (all of the isolated RNA was reverse transcribed). Only in-frame clones appear in the TCRdb table, and some are missing; sequencing was by immunoSEQ multiplex PCR. The repertoire holds about 160,000 clones, with 7% to 9% as singletons. V gave up 5 bases and J gave up 3 bases; unmatched junction bases: 6. CDR3 length: 14 residues. Germline lookup yields CDR1 SGHVS and CDR2 FQNEAQ. Sequencing input: central memory CD4+ T cells from blood. The chain combines TRBV7-8 with TRBJ1-1, with 7 bases aligning to TRBD1. The sequence came from a man aged 18 to 30 with type 1 diabetes. CDR3 coding DNA: TGTGCCAGCAGCCGAAGAGACAGGGACACTGAAGCTTTCTTT. This gives the protein CASSRRDRDTEAFF.